This T cell receptor (beta chain) was sequenced during a study of blood T cell repertoires in COVID-19. Study details: Spain, Italy and the United States supplied samples that represented acute and convalescent COVID-19. The cDNA or gDNA used as material had been derived from T cells, B-cell-depleted T cells, or PBMCs.

The CDR3 is made up of 13 amino acids. The ends lost 2 bases at V and 4 bases at J; junction bases unmatched: 1. Germline CDR1 LNHDA, CDR2 SQIVND (reference sequence). In the source study's methods: Estimation of nucleated cell counts relied on the amplification of reference gene primers. Repertoires were generated with immunoSEQ multiplex PCR, while TCRdb's copy carries only in-frame clones and drops some. D and trimming were read from the DNA, whereas the V and J calls and clone size are those reported in that table. Among around 25,000 clones, roughly 79% were seen once, and the ten largest hold around 7%.

This receptor was obtained from a man aged 50-60 years with COVID-19, enrolled during active disease. Sequencing input: peripheral blood. This chain uses TRBV19 with TRBJ1-2; 7 bases agree with TRBD1. The CDR3 DNA sequence: TGTGCCAGTAGTATAAGGGACAGCTATGGCTACACCTTC. Translating gives CASSIRDSYGYTF.